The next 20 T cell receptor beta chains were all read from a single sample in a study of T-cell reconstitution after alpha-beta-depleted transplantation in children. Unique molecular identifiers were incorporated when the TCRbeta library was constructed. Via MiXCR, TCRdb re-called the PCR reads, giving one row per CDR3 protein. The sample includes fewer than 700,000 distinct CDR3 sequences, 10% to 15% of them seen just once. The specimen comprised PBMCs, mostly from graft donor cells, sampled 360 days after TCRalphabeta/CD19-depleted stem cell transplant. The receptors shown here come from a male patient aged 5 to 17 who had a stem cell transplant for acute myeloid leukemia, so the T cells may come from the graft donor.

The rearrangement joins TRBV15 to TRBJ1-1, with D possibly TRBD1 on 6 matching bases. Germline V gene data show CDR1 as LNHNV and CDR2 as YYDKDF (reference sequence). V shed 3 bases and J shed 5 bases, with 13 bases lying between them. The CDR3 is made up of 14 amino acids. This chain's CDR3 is CATSSWGAGTEAFF. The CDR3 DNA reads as TGTGCCACCAGCAGCTGGGGGGCGGGAACTGAAGCTTTCTTT.

CDR3 sequence: CASSLNQDRDRPDTGELFF. The CDR3 bases are TGTGCCAGCAGCTTAAACCAGGACAGGGATCGTCCCGACACCGGGGAGCTGTTTTTT. The rearrangement joins TRBV11-2 to TRBJ2-2, with 8 bases identical to TRBD1. This CDR3 has 19 residues. The junction had 14 bases not matched to a gene; V was cut back by 2 bases and J by 3 bases. Germline V gives CDR1 SGHAT, CDR2 FQNNGV. Full variable domain (missing parts from reference TRBV11-2 and TRBJ2-2): EAGVAQSPRYKIIEKRQSVAFWCNPISGHATLYWYQQILGQGPKLLIQFQNNGVVDDSQLPKDRFSAERLKGVDSTLKIQPAKLEDSAVYLCASSLNQDRDRPDTGELFFGEGSRLTVL.

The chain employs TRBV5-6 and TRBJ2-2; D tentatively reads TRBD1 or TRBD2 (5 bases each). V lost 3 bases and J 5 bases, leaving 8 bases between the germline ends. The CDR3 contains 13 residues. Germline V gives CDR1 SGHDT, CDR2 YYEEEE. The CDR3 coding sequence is TGTGCCAGCAGCTGGGGACGGACCGGGGAGCTGTTTTTT. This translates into CASSWGRTGELFF. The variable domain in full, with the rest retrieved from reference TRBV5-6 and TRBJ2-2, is DAGVTQSPTHLIKTRGQQVTLRCSPKSGHDTVSWYQQALGQGPQFIFQYYEEEERQRGNFPDRFSGHQFPNYSSELNVNALLLGDSALYLCASSWGRTGELFFGEGSRLTVL.

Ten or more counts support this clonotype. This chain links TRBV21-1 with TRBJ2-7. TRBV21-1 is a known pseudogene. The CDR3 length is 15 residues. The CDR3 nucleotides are TGTGCCAGCAGCACCAGGATCGCTCGCACCTACGAGCAGTACTTC. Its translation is CASSTRIARTYEQYF.

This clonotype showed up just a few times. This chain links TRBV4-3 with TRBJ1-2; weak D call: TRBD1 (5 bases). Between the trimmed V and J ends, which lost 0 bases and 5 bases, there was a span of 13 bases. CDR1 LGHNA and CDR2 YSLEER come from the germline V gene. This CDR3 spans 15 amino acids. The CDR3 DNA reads TGCGCCAGCAGCCAAGATTTAGTAGGGGTGTATGGCTACACCTTC. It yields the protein CASSQDLVGVYGYTF.

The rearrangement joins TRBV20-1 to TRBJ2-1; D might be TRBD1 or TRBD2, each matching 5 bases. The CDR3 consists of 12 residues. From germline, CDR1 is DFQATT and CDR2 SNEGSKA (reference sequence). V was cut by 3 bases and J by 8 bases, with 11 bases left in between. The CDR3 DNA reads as TGCAGTGCTAGCTTCGGGACCCATGAGCAGTTCTTC. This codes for CSASFGTHEQFF.

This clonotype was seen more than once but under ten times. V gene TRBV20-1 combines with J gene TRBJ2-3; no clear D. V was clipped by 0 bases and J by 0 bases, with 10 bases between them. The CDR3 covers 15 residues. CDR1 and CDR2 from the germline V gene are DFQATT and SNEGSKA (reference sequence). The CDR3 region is CSARDPLTSTDTQYF. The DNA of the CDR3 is TGCAGTGCTAGAGATCCCCTGACTAGCACAGATACGCAGTATTTT.

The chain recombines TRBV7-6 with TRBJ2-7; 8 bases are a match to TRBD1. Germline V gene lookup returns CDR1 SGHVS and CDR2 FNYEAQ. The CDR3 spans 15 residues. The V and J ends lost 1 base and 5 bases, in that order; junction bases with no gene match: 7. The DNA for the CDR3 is TGTGCCAGCAGCTTAGGGACAGGGTTGCGGAACGAGCAGTACGTC. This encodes CASSLGTGLRNEQYV.

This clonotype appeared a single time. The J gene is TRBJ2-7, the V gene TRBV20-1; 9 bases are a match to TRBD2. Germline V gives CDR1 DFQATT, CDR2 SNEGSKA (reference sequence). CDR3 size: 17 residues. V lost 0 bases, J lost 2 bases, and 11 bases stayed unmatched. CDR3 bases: TGCAGTGCTAGAGATGGTACTAGCGGGCTTCATGCCTACGAGCAGTACTTC. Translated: CSARDGTSGLHAYEQYF.

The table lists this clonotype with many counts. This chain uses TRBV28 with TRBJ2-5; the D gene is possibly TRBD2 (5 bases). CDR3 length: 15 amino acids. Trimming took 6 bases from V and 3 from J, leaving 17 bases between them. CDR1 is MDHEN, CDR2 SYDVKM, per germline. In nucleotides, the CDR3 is TGTGCCAGCAGCATCGCATGGGGAGAGAAAGAGACCCAGTACTTC. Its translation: CASSIAWGEKETQYF.

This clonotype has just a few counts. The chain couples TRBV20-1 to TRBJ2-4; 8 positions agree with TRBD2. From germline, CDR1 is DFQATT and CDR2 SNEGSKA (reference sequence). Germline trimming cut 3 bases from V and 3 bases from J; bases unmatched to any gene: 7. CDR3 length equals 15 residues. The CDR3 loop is CSASFPSGYKNIQYF. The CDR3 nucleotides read TGCAGTGCTAGTTTCCCTAGCGGGTACAAAAACATTCAGTACTTC.

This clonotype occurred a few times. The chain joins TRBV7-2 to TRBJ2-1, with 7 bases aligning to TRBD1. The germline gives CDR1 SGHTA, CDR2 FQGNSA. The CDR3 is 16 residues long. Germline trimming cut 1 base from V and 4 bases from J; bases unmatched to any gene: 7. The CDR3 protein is CASSLGTTGMYNEQFF. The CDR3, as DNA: TGTGCCAGCAGCTTAGGCACGACAGGGATGTACAATGAGCAGTTCTTC.

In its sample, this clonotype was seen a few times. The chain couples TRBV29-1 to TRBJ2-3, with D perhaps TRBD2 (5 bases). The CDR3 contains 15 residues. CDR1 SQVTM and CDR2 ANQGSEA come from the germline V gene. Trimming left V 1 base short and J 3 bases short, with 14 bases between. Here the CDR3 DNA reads TGCAGCGTTGAAGCCCAGCGGAAAGGAACAGATACGCAGTATTTT. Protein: CSVEAQRKGTDTQYF.

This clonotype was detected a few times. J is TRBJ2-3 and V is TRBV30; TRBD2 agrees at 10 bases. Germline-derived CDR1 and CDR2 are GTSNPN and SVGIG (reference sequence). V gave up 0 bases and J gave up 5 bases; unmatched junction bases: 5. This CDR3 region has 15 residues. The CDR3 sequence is CAWSVGTSVEDTQYF. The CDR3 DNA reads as TGTGCCTGGAGTGTCGGGACTAGCGTCGAAGATACGCAGTATTTT.

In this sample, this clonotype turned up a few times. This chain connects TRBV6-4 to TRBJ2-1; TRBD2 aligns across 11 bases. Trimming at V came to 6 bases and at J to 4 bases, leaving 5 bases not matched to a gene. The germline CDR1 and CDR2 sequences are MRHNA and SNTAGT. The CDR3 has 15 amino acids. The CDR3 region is CASRATSGKYNEQFF. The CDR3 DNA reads TGTGCCAGCAGAGCGACTAGCGGGAAGTACAATGAGCAGTTCTTC.

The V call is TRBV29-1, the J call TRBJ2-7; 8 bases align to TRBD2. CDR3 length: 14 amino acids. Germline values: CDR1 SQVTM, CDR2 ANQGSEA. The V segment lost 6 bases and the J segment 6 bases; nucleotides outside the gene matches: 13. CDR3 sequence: CSVGASGGASEQYF. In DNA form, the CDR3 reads TGCAGCGTAGGGGCCTCCGGGGGGGCCTCCGAGCAGTACTTC.

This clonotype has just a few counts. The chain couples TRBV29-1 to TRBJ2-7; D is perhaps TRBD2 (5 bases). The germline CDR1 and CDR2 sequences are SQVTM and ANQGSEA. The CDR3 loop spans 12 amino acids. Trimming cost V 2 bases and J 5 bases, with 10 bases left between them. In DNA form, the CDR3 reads TGCAGCGTTGAAACCCGGCGGGACGAGCAGTACTTC. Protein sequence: CSVETRRDEQYF.

The CDR3 spells CASSIALTTDTQYF. CDR3 bases: TGTGCCAGTAGTATTGCGCTTACCACAGATACGCAGTATTTT. V is TRBV19 and J is TRBJ2-3; D is undetermined. The CDR3 length is 14 residues. Germline values: CDR1 LNHDA, CDR2 SQIVND (reference sequence). Between the trimmed V and J ends, which lost 3 bases and 2 bases, there was a span of 9 bases.

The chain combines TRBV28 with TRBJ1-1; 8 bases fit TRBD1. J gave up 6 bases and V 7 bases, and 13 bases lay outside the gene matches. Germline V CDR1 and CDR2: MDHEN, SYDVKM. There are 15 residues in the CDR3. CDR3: CASIIRTGLSSEAFF. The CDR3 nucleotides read TGTGCCAGCATTATAAGGACAGGGTTGTCCTCTGAAGCTTTCTTT.

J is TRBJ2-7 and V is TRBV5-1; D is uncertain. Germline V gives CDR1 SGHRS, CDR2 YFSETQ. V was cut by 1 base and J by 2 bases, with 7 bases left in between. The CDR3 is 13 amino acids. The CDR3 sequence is CASSLHGTYEQYF. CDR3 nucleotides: TGCGCCAGCAGCTTGCACGGTACCTACGAGCAGTACTTC.